The entry below describes one T cell receptor (beta chain). This clonotype was picked up many times. The clone's antigen remains unknown. No base qualities exist here, and no much larger clone lies one base off it. Taken from cysteine to phenylalanine, the CDR3 has 16 residues. The kept DNA is CDR3 alone, 48 bases in frame from the first base. The V end loses 6 bases and the J end loses 4 bases, and a stretch of 22 bases separates them. For CDR1 and CDR2, the germline V gene lists MNHNS and SASEGT. TCR beta CDR3 regions were amplified from RNA transcripts for repertoire sequencing. HTBI primers and the Qiagen OneStep RT-PCR kit were used in a first-round RT-PCR, which was followed by a second-round multiplex PCR, size selection and purification. The libraries underwent paired-end sequencing with 100 bp reads on an Illumina HiSeq2000. The authors processed their data as follows. Reads were processed with SOAPnuke, discarding reads with adapters, uncalled bases, mean Phred below 15, or no exact constant-primer or identifier match. COPE v1.2.5 was used to merge the high-quality paired reads. Unique nucleotide sequences were defined as clonotypes and aligned to IMGT TRB V, D and J references using MiTCR v1.1. The analysis was limited to V-J combinations with a frequency above 0.0001, which together covered 99.2% of the repertoires. For each V-J combination, a TCR clonal expansion and chaos score was defined as F50 clonal expansion divided by the chaos observed in the TCRdist matrix. Features were reduced by Welch's t-statistics and random forest to approximately 12 V-J combinations, which fed a naive Bayes classifier. The similarity between thyroid and blood repertoires was quantified using the Morisita-Horn index. TCRdb cleaned the public reads at Q25 with fastp, built clones with MiXCR and kept in-frame beta chains. Rows are combined by CDR3 protein, so each entry shows the most common genes and DNA. For this entry, the V and J calls and clone size follow TCRdb and not the study's own pipeline. For this sample the table gives about 410,000 distinct CDR3 sequences, of which around 18% were detected only once. The biggest ten clones account for around 1.4% of the sample.

This specimen belongs to a study of Graves' ophthalmopathy and Graves' hyperthyroidism listed by TCRdb under 2018. At the level of the whole study: Peripheral blood samples were taken at the time of initial diagnosis, before any treatment was given. TCR beta repertoire signatures were used to distinguish Graves' ophthalmopathy from Graves' hyperthyroidism and to predict progression to ophthalmopathy. In total, under 150 blood samples were TCR-sequenced: roughly 45 ophthalmopathy, some 72 hyperthyroidism and approximately 17 hyperthyroidism-to-ophthalmopathy patients. A discovery set of 95 to 100 patients (under 45 ophthalmopathy, just over 55 stable hyperthyroidism) was enrolled to explore V-J signatures distinguishing ophthalmopathy from hyperthyroidism. For independent validation, a separate cohort was made up of fewer than 20 hyperthyroidism patients plus 17 patients who later progressed from hyperthyroidism to ophthalmopathy. In over 5 hyperthyroidism patients, the T-cell repertoire of thyroid tissue was compared with the T-cell repertoire of blood. Once sampling was done, hyperthyroidism patients were given methimazole at a starting dose of 30 mg daily, while ophthalmopathy patients were given high-dose intravenous methylprednisolone. For training and testing, the approximately 92 patients in the discovery cohort were randomly divided in a 7:3 ratio. What the authors observed across the whole study: The 13-signature model separated ophthalmopathy from stable hyperthyroidism with 85% to 90% sensitivity and approximately 81% specificity in cross-validation, and 80%/75% in the test set. Most expanded thyroid clonotypes with frequency above 0.001 were also detected in blood, suggesting blood repertoires may reflect the thyroid immune response. No statistical method was used to set the sample size in advance, and the investigators knew which group each participant was assigned to. In validation, the model predicted ophthalmopathy progression with about 71% sensitivity and around 72% specificity; roughly 11 predicted patients were CT-confirmed with GO in a median of around 6.5 months.

Ophthalmopathy patients had moderately to severely active disease, Clinical Activity Score of at least 3, NOSPECS grade of at least 4, and disease duration under 3 months. Patients with other autoimmune diseases, uncontrolled infections, pregnancy or lactation were excluded from the study. Diagnosis relied on clinical symptoms, serum thyroxine, TRAb, thyroid ultrasound and orbital computed tomography. Ficoll-Paque density gradient centrifugation was used to isolate PBMCs from 8.5 to 10 ml of fresh peripheral blood. Trizol reagent was used to extract the total RNA, and its quality was then checked on an Agilent 2100 Bioanalyzer.

The sequenced sample consisted of peripheral blood. The clonotype was recovered from a woman under 30 with Graves' ophthalmopathy. Donor details come from another sample of the same person, matched by shared clones. The V and J segments used are TRBV6-1 and TRBJ2-7; the D segment might be TRBD1 or TRBD2, since each matches 6 bases. In nucleotide form, the sequence is TGTGCCAGCAGCCCCAGAGGAGGGGGAGGCTGGTACGAGCAGTACTTC. It translates to CASSPRGGGGWYEQYF.